The 16 T cell receptor beta chains given below trace back to one sample, sequenced in a study of shared clonotypes between healthy human individuals. TCRdb's copy holds only in-frame clones and misses some; the assay was immunoSEQ multiplex PCR. The sample has some 2,000,000 clones, approximately 94% seen once. CD45RO-negative cells were positively selected for CCR7, leaving out terminally differentiated effector memory CD45RA+ cells. The sample comprised naive CD8+ T cells sorted from blood. The receptors were sampled from a man between 18 and 35 years old in good health.

V and J are TRBV2 and TRBJ2-5; TRBD2 might be the D (5 bases). V was clipped by 7 bases and J by 5 bases, with 20 bases between them. The CDR3 has 15 residues. Germline CDR1 SNHLY, CDR2 FYNNEI. In DNA form, the CDR3 reads TGTGCCAGCACGGGGATTGACTACCCGGAGGAGACCCAGTACTTC. Translating it yields CASTGIDYPEETQYF.

The rearrangement joins TRBV4-3 to TRBJ2-7; D gene unclear. The V end lost 1 base, the J end lost 3 bases, and 13 bases lay between the germline ends. Germline CDR1 and CDR2: LGHNA and YSLEER. This CDR3 has 15 residues. The DNA for the CDR3 is TGCGCCAGCAGCCAAGGATGGGGTGGGTACTACGAGCAGTACTTC. It is translated as CASSQGWGGYYEQYF.

The chain carries TRBV6-5 and TRBJ2-1; D tentatively reads TRBD1 or TRBD2 (6 bases each). There are 11 residues in the CDR3. In germline, CDR1 is MNHEY, CDR2 SVGAGI. Trimming stripped 8 bases from V and 15 bases from J, with 17 bases between. The CDR3 sequence is CASGRGPEVFF. CDR3 bases: TGTGCCAGCGGCCGGGGGCCCGAGGTGTTCTTC.

The genes are TRBV9 and TRBJ1-1, with D possibly TRBD1 on 6 matching bases. The CDR3 is made up of 15 amino acids. Between the trimmed V and J ends, which lost 4 bases and 1 base, there was a span of 14 bases. CDR1 and CDR2 from the germline V gene are SGDLS and YYNGEE. DNA for the CDR3: TGTGCCAGCAGCCATCAACAGGGCTGGAACACTGAAGCTTTCTTT. Protein product: CASSHQQGWNTEAFF.

The chain joins TRBV6-5 to TRBJ2-7; the D gene could be TRBD1 or TRBD2 (5 bases each). V lost 6 bases to trimming and J lost 3 bases, with 18 bases between them. The CDR3 totals 15 residues. Germline CDR1 and CDR2: MNHEY and SVGAGI. The CDR3 reads CASRNTGPYFYEQYF. CDR3 bases: TGTGCCAGCAGGAACACGGGACCCTATTTCTACGAGCAGTACTTC.

The chain combines TRBV4-1 with TRBJ2-7; D is uncertain. The germline V gene has CDR1 MGHRA and CDR2 YSYEKL. The CDR3 is 16 amino acids. Trimming took 0 bases from V and 2 from J, leaving 14 bases between them. The CDR3 loop is CASSQDHGGYTYEQYF. CDR3 DNA: TGCGCCAGCAGCCAAGATCACGGCGGCTACACCTACGAGCAGTACTTC.

The chain joins TRBV13 to TRBJ1-3; weak D call: TRBD1 (5 bases). V lost 0 bases and J 4 bases, leaving 10 bases between the germline ends. CDR3 length equals 15 residues. Germline lookup yields CDR1 PRHDT and CDR2 FYEKMQ (reference sequence). The CDR3 loop reads CASSLGGASGNTIYF. The CDR3 region has the DNA TGTGCCAGCAGCTTAGGCGGGGCATCCGGAAACACCATATATTTT.

This chain connects TRBV13 to TRBJ2-3; 8 nucleotides align to TRBD2. V gave up 2 bases and J gave up 3 bases; unmatched junction bases: 7. The CDR3 consists of 16 residues. CDR1 and CDR2 from the germline V gene are PRHDT and FYEKMQ (reference sequence). In DNA form, the CDR3 reads TGTGCCAGCAGCTTATCTCGAGCGGGAGAGACAGATACGCAGTATTTT. Protein product: CASSLSRAGETDTQYF.

J is TRBJ2-5 and V is TRBV10-2; 11 positions match TRBD1. Trimming at V came to 3 bases and at J to 5 bases, leaving 5 bases not matched to a gene. The CDR3 runs 15 residues. Looked up from germline, CDR1 is WSHSY and CDR2 is SAAADI. This CDR3 reads CASSEGQGAIETQYF. The CDR3 coding sequence is TGCGCCAGCAGTGAAGGACAGGGGGCTATTGAGACCCAGTACTTC.

The count of this clone is one. The rearrangement links TRBV9 to TRBJ2-1; 10 nucleotides match TRBD2. V dropped 2 bases and J dropped 3; count of bases not matched to a gene: 2. From germline, CDR1 is SGDLS and CDR2 YYNGEE. The length of the CDR3 is 15 residues. CDR3 sequence reads: CASSVLAGDYNEQFF. DNA for the CDR3: TGTGCCAGCAGCGTCCTAGCGGGAGACTACAATGAGCAGTTCTTC.

Details on this clone: Other DNA sequences in the sample encode the same CDR3. The J gene is TRBJ1-6, the V gene TRBV5-4; TRBD1 aligns across 9 bases. The CDR3 spans 14 residues. Losses at the gene ends were 4 bases for V and 7 bases for J; bases not matched to a gene: 3. The germline V gene encodes CDR1 SGHNT and CDR2 YYREEE (reference sequence). CDR3 in amino acids: CASSPDRGNSPLHF. The CDR3 DNA follows: TGTGCCAGCAGCCCCGACAGGGGGAATTCACCCCTCCACTTT.

V and J are TRBV19 and TRBJ2-5; D is uncertain. The germline gives CDR1 LNHDA, CDR2 SQIVND (reference sequence). CDR3 size: 14 residues. Between the trimmed V and J ends, which lost 5 bases and 5 bases, there was a span of 15 bases. CDR3 nucleotides: TGTGCCAGTAGTCCCGGGCAGTTATGGGAGACCCAGTACTTC. It codes for CASSPGQLWETQYF.

The chain employs TRBV28 and TRBJ1-2; maybe TRBD1 (6 bases). The CDR3 is 14 amino acids. V was clipped by 2 bases and J by 2 bases, with 9 bases between them. Germline lookup yields CDR1 MDHEN and CDR2 SYDVKM. In DNA form, the CDR3 reads TGTGCCAGCAGTTTAATCGGACAGAACTATGGCTACACCTTC. This codes for CASSLIGQNYGYTF.

V usage is TRBV30 and J usage is TRBJ2-7; 8 bases line up with TRBD1. Germline values: CDR1 GTSNPN, CDR2 SVGIG (reference sequence). V lost 3 bases and J lost 0; bases outside the gene matches: 4. The CDR3 totals 14 residues. Written as DNA, the CDR3 is TGTGCCTGGAGCATGGGACAGGACTCCTACGAGCAGTACTTC. It is translated as CAWSMGQDSYEQYF.

Comments on this clone: Other DNA sequences in the same sample also yield this CDR3. The genes are TRBV27 and TRBJ2-3; 7 positions agree with TRBD2. V trimming: 0 bases; J trimming: 1 base; junction bases outside the gene matches: 1. Germline lookup yields CDR1 MNHEY and CDR2 SMNVEV (reference sequence). This CDR3 contains 15 residues. The DNA for the CDR3 is TGTGCCAGCAGTTTATCCAGCGGGGGCACAGATACGCAGTATTTT. Translation gives CASSLSSGGTDTQYF.

The V and J genes are TRBV4-1 and TRBJ2-1, with D perhaps TRBD1 (5 bases). CDR1 is MGHRA, CDR2 YSYEKL, per germline. V gave up 0 bases and J gave up 6 bases, with 9 bases separating them. The CDR3 totals 14 residues. The CDR3 loop reads CASSQDRQGNEQFF. Written as DNA, the CDR3 is TGCGCCAGCAGCCAAGATCGGCAGGGCAATGAGCAGTTCTTC.